This TCR beta chain was recorded in a study of shared clonotypes between healthy human individuals. The V end was cut by 6 bases, the J end by 2 bases, with 17 bases between. Per germline, CDR1 SGDLS and CDR2 YYNGEE. CDR3 length equals 15 residues. Some clones are missing from TCRdb's copy, which holds only in-frame ones; the method was immunoSEQ multiplex PCR. The table lists about 1.1 million clones, around 77% of them singletons. The chain recombines TRBV9 with TRBJ2-5; D is possibly TRBD1 (5 bases). The receptor was isolated from a man between 18 and 29 years old in good health. Some clones in this sample may be carry-over from other donors' samples. The sample taken for sequencing was memory CD4+ T cells from PBMCs. Regarding subset: CD45RA-negative fraction. CDR3 coding DNA: TGTGCCAGCACGTTATCCCTAGGGGTGCAAGAGACCCAGTACTTC. Protein product: CASTLSLGVQETQYF.